The 27 T cell receptor beta chains reported below all come from one sample, sequenced in a study of shared clonotypes between healthy human individuals. It was CD45RO-negative cells, positively selected for CCR7, that made up naive CD8 cells, with terminally differentiated effector memory CD45RA+ cells excluded. The table came from immunoSEQ multiplex PCR; TCRdb's copy has only in-frame clones and leaves some out. The sample has under 1 million clones, roughly 96% seen once. The sequenced sample consisted of naive CD8+ T cells sorted from blood. The receptor set was obtained from a man aged 30 to 45 in good health.

This rearrangement joins TRBV27 to TRBJ1-5; D remains unclear. Looked up from germline, CDR1 is MNHEY and CDR2 is SMNVEV (reference sequence). The V gene lost 4 bases and the J gene lost 7 bases, with 14 bases spanning the gap. The CDR3 loop spans 14 amino acids. The CDR3 coding sequence is TGTGCCAGCAGTTATCTTGGGATTGGACAGCCCCAGCATTTT. This encodes CASSYLGIGQPQHF.

The chain combines TRBV7-9 with TRBJ2-4, with a possible D match to TRBD2 (5 bases). The CDR3 length is 15 residues. In germline, CDR1 is SEHNR, CDR2 FQNEAQ (reference sequence). V lost 1 base, J lost 8 bases, and 15 bases lay in between. The CDR3 region is CASSLVGEFEDIQYF. The CDR3 coding sequence is TGTGCCAGCAGCTTAGTTGGGGAGTTCGAGGACATTCAGTACTTC. Based on the CDR3 plus reference TRBV7-9 and TRBJ2-4, the full variable domain is DTGVSQNPRHKITKRGQNVTFRCDPISEHNRLYWYRQTLGQGPEFLTYFQNEAQLEKSRLLSDRFSAERPKGSFSTLEIQRTEQGDSAMYLCASSLVGEFEDIQYFGAGTRLSVL.

The chain joins TRBV15 to TRBJ2-7, with 8 bases lining up with TRBD2. Germline assignment: CDR1 LNHNV and CDR2 YYDKDF (reference sequence). The CDR3 runs to 16 residues. V shed 5 bases and J 4 bases; nucleotides not matched to a gene: 13. The CDR3 bases are TGTGCCACCAGCGGACCCAGCGGGAGACGTCGATACGAGCAGTACTTC. Its protein is CATSGPSGRRRYEQYF. Looking up the rest from reference TRBV15 and TRBJ2-7 gives the full variable domain: DAMVIQNPRYQVTQFGKPVTLSCSQTLNHNVMYWYQQKSSQAPKLLFHYYDKDFNNEADTPDNFQSRRPNTSFCFLDIRSPGLGDTAMYLCATSGPSGRRRYEQYFGPGTRLTVT.

The V and J genes are TRBV18 and TRBJ2-2; D is uncertain. V lost 5 bases, J lost 1 base, and 8 bases lay in between. The germline V gene encodes CDR1 KGHSH and CDR2 LQKENI. This CDR3 comprises 14 residues. CDR3 loop: CASSSQGNTGELFF. DNA of the CDR3: TGTGCCAGCTCATCGCAAGGGAACACCGGGGAGCTGTTTTTT.

V usage is TRBV5-1 and J usage is TRBJ2-3; 9 bases match TRBD1. This CDR3 is 17 amino acids long. CDR1 is SGHRS, CDR2 YFSETQ, per germline. Trimming removed 4 bases from V and 3 bases from J; junction bases left unmatched: 12. The CDR3 here is CASSQPKGGTGTDTQYF. The CDR3 DNA reads as TGCGCCAGCAGCCAACCAAAGGGGGGGACAGGGACAGATACGCAGTATTTT.

The chain has TRBV29-1 and TRBJ2-5; 10 nucleotides match TRBD1. Trimming removed 6 bases from V and 3 bases from J; junction bases left unmatched: 4. The CDR3 has 13 residues. CDR1 is SQVTM, CDR2 ANQGSEA, per germline. The CDR3, as DNA: TGCAGCGTCGAGACAGGGGGCGAAGAGACCCAGTACTTC. Amino acid sequence: CSVETGGEETQYF.

This chain joins TRBV28 and TRBJ2-1, with 10 bases fitting TRBD1. Losses at the gene ends were 2 bases for V and 9 bases for J; bases not matched to a gene: 7. From germline, CDR1 is MDHEN and CDR2 SYDVKM. The length of the CDR3 is 15 residues. CDR3 bases: TGTGCCAGCAGTTTAACCCGGACAGGGGGAAGTGAGCAGTTCTTC. It translates to CASSLTRTGGSEQFF.

The V gene is TRBV7-2, the J gene TRBJ1-5, with D tentatively TRBD1 (6 bases). The V end lost 5 bases, the J end lost 0 bases, and 17 bases lay between the germline ends. This CDR3 has 17 residues. From germline, CDR1 is SGHTA and CDR2 FQGNSA. The CDR3 here is CASSHYGTTDSNQPQHF. CDR3 in DNA: TGTGCCAGCAGCCACTACGGGACAACAGATAGCAATCAGCCCCAGCATTTT.

The chain has TRBV4-3 and TRBJ2-7; 9 bases agree with TRBD2. The CDR3 has 19 amino acids. Germline lookup yields CDR1 LGHNA and CDR2 YSLEER. The V segment lost 2 bases and the J segment 2 bases; nucleotides outside the gene matches: 16. DNA for the CDR3: TGCGCCAGCAGCCAAAGCCCCCCGCGGATAGCGGGGGTAGCCTACGAGCAGTACTTC. This sequence encodes CASSQSPPRIAGVAYEQYF.

This chain links TRBV5-5 with TRBJ1-1; maybe TRBD1 (5 bases). Germline CDR1 reads SGHKS; CDR2 reads YYEKEE (reference sequence). The CDR3 length is 15 residues. Trimming stripped 4 bases from V and 0 bases from J, with 13 bases between. The CDR3 coding sequence is TGTGCCAGCAGCCTATCAACAGGACTGAACACTGAAGCTTTCTTT. It encodes CASSLSTGLNTEAFF.

The V call is TRBV6-5, the J call TRBJ2-2, with D possibly TRBD2 on 6 matching bases. Germline CDR1 and CDR2: MNHEY and SVGAGI. The germline V and J ends were trimmed by 2 bases and 6 bases, with 16 bases remaining between them. This CDR3 contains 16 residues. The CDR3 DNA is TGTGCCAGCAGTTACCACGTCGTGGGGGGTCCCGGGGAGCTGTTTTTT. Its translation: CASSYHVVGGPGELFF.

The CDR3 sequence is CASSLGVAGGFYEQYF. The CDR3 bases are TGTGCCAGCAGCTTGGGTGTAGCGGGAGGGTTCTACGAGCAGTACTTC. The chain recombines TRBV5-6 with TRBJ2-7; the match to TRBD2 covers 11 bases. The CDR3 runs to 16 residues. Germline V lookup: CDR1 SGHDT, CDR2 YYEEEE. The V segment lost 0 bases and the J segment 3 bases; nucleotides outside the gene matches: 5.

This chain links TRBV7-6 with TRBJ2-1; no firm D call. V was cut by 5 bases and J by 3 bases, with 5 bases left in between. The CDR3 length is 12 residues. CDR1 and CDR2 from the germline V gene are SGHVS and FNYEAQ. In nucleotides, the CDR3 is TGTGCCAGCAGCCCTGACTACAATGAGCAGTTCTTC. The encoded protein is CASSPDYNEQFF.

This clone was seen a single time. The chain is built from TRBV5-1 and TRBJ2-7; 7 nucleotides agree with TRBD2. CDR3 length: 15 residues. In germline, CDR1 is SGHRS, CDR2 YFSETQ. J lost 0 bases, V lost 2 bases, and 5 bases had no gene match. DNA for the CDR3: TGCGCCAGCAGCTTTGCAGCGGGGAGCTCCTACGAGCAGTACTTC. Its translation: CASSFAAGSSYEQYF.

The chain has TRBV19 and TRBJ2-7; D perhaps matches TRBD1 (5 bases). This CDR3 is 14 amino acids long. Per the germline V gene, CDR1 is LNHDA and CDR2 is SQIVND (reference sequence). Trimming took off 3 bases at V and 0 bases at J, with 9 bases between the two ends. The CDR3 here is CASSMLGASYEQYF. In nucleotides, the CDR3 is TGTGCCAGTAGTATGCTTGGGGCCTCCTACGAGCAGTACTTC.

As concerns this clone: In the same sample, other DNA sequences code for this CDR3. The rearrangement links TRBV28 to TRBJ2-7; D gene ambiguous. Trimming took off 3 bases at V and 5 bases at J, with 5 bases between the two ends. The CDR3 has 11 residues. From germline, CDR1 is MDHEN and CDR2 SYDVKM. CDR3 residues: CASSLGNEQYF. CDR3 in DNA: TGTGCCAGCAGTTTGGGCAACGAGCAGTACTTC.

V usage is TRBV4-3 and J usage is TRBJ1-3, with D uncertain. Trimming pared 1 base from V and 1 base from J, leaving 5 bases between. This CDR3 has 14 amino acids. Germline CDR1 and CDR2: LGHNA and YSLEER. The CDR3 spells CASSQGLSGNTIYF. The CDR3 bases are TGCGCCAGCAGCCAAGGGTTATCTGGAAACACCATATATTTT.

The chain recombines TRBV5-8 with TRBJ2-3; D is tentatively TRBD1 or TRBD2 (5 bases each). In germline, CDR1 is SGHTS, CDR2 YDEGEE. CDR3 size: 15 residues. Trimming shortened V by 5 bases and J by 3 bases, and 16 bases separated the two germline ends. The CDR3 reads CASSSGTVGTDTQYF. CDR3 nucleotide sequence: TGTGCCAGCAGTTCTGGGACCGTAGGGACAGATACGCAGTATTTT. The whole variable domain, remainder taken from reference TRBV5-8 and TRBJ2-3, is EAGVTQSPTHLIKTRGQQATLRCSPISGHTSVYWYQQALGLGLQFLLWYDEGEERNRGNFPPRFSGRQFPNYSSELNVNALELEDSALYLCASSSGTVGTDTQYFGPGTRLTVL.

The chain links TRBV7-3 to TRBJ2-5; 8 bases align to TRBD1. CDR1 and CDR2 (germline): SGHTA, FQGTGA. This CDR3 is 14 amino acids long. J was trimmed by 8 bases and V by 5 bases; bases with no gene match: 10. DNA of the CDR3: TGTGCCAGCAGCCGTACCGGGACAGGAGATACCCAGTACTTC. Amino acids: CASSRTGTGDTQYF.

The chain combines TRBV4-2 with TRBJ2-7; 9 bases match TRBD1. V was clipped by 4 bases and J by 2 bases; unmatched bases: 3. There are 14 residues in the CDR3. The germline V gene encodes CDR1 LGHNA and CDR2 YNFKEQ. The CDR3, as DNA: TGTGCCAGCAGCCGGACAGGGGAGGCCTACGAGCAGTACTTC. This translates into CASSRTGEAYEQYF.

This sequence joins TRBV5-1 and TRBJ2-3; 8 bases match TRBD1. The trim removed 3 bases at V and 4 bases at J, leaving 10 bases unmatched. Germline V gene lookup returns CDR1 SGHRS and CDR2 YFSETQ. This CDR3 is built from 16 residues. This CDR3 is CASSSGQGAHPDTQYF. CDR3 nucleotides: TGCGCCAGCAGCTCAGGGCAGGGGGCGCATCCAGATACGCAGTATTTT.

The V gene is TRBV2, the J gene TRBJ2-3, with TRBD2 matching 7 bases. Germline CDR1 and CDR2: SNHLY and FYNNEI. Trimming took 2 bases from V and 8 from J; bases not matched to a gene: 7. The CDR3 extends over 14 amino acids. CDR3 bases: TGTGCCAGCAGTGAATTAAAAACGGGGGGTACGCAGTATTTT. Translating gives CASSELKTGGTQYF.

The chain recombines TRBV7-9 with TRBJ1-3, with 8 bases identical to TRBD1. The V gene end was trimmed by 5 bases and the J gene end by 1 base; junction bases not matched to a gene: 10. Germline V lookup: CDR1 SEHNR, CDR2 FQNEAQ (reference sequence). The CDR3 sequence is 17 residues long. The CDR3 nucleotides read TGTGCCAGCAGCCTACAAATCACAGGGGGATCTGGAAACACCATATATTTT. It is translated as CASSLQITGGSGNTIYF.

V and J are TRBV27 and TRBJ2-3; no clear D. The CDR3 consists of 14 residues. V shed 8 bases and J shed 0 bases, with 12 bases lying between them. Germline-derived CDR1 and CDR2 are MNHEY and SMNVEV (reference sequence). CDR3 coding DNA: TGTGCCAGCCGCCTATTGGGTAGCACAGATACGCAGTATTTT. Translating gives CASRLLGSTDTQYF.

The chain combines TRBV4-1 with TRBJ2-7, with 8 bases fitting TRBD2. V shed 0 bases and J 4 bases; nucleotides not matched to a gene: 11. The germline V gene has CDR1 MGHRA and CDR2 YSYEKL. This CDR3 is 17 amino acids long. CDR3 region: CASSQEGRASGLYEQYF. In DNA, the CDR3 is TGCGCCAGCAGCCAAGAGGGCCGGGCTAGCGGGTTATACGAGCAGTACTTC.

The V call is TRBV7-9, the J call TRBJ2-1; 11 bases line up with TRBD2. The CDR3 has 16 residues. Unmatched junction bases numbered 6, after V lost 1 base and J lost 7 bases. Looked up from germline, CDR1 is SEHNR and CDR2 is FQNEAQ (reference sequence). CDR3 loop: CASSLGLAGGFNEQFF. In DNA form, the CDR3 reads TGTGCCAGCAGCTTAGGTCTAGCGGGAGGCTTTAATGAGCAGTTCTTC.

The chain couples TRBV28 to TRBJ2-1; D possibly corresponds to TRBD2 (6 bases). Trimming took off 10 bases at V and 8 bases at J, with 9 bases between the two ends. Germline CDR1 MDHEN, CDR2 SYDVKM. The CDR3 is 10 residues long. CDR3 region: CATGSYEQFF. The DNA for the CDR3 is TGTGCCACCGGGAGCTATGAGCAGTTCTTC.